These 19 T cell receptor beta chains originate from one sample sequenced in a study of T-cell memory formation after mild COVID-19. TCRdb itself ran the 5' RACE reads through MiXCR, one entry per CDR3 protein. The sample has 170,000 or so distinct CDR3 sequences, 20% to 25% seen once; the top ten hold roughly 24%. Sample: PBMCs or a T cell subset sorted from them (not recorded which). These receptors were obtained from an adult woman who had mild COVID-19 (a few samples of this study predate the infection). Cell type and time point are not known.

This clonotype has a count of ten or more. CDR3 sequence: CASSSNRNYGYTF. The CDR3 DNA sequence: TGTGCCAGTAGTTCCAACAGGAACTATGGCTACACCTTC. The rearrangement uses TRBV19 and TRBJ1-2, with D tentatively TRBD1 (5 bases). V was shortened by 5 bases and J by 2 bases, with 9 bases between the two germline ends. Germline loops: CDR1 LNHDA, CDR2 SQIVND (reference sequence). The CDR3 has 13 residues.

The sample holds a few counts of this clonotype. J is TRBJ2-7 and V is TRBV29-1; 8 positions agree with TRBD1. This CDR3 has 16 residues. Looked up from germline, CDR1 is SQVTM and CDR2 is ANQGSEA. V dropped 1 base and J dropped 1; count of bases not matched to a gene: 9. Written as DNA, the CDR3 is TGCAGCGTTGAAGGAGCGGACAGGGAGCTATCCTACGAGCAGTACTTC. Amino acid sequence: CSVEGADRELSYEQYF.

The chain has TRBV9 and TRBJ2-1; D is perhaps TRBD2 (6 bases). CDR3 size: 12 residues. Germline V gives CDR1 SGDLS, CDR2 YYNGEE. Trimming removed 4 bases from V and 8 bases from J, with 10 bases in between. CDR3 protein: CASSHGTYEQFF. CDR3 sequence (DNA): TGTGCCAGCAGCCACGGGACTTATGAGCAGTTCTTC.

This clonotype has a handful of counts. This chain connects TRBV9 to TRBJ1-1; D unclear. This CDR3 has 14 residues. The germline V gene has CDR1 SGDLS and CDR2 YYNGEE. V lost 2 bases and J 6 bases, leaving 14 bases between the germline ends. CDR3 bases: TGTGCCAGCAGCGTCCTGGACTCGAATTCTGAAGCTTTCTTT. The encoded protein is CASSVLDSNSEAFF.

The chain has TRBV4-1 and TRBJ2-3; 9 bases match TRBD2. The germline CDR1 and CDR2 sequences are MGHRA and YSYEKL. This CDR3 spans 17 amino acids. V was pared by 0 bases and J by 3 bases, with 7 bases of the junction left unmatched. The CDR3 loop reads CASSQEEGGGATDTQYF. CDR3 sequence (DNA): TGCGCCAGCAGCCAAGAAGAGGGCGGGGGGGCGACAGATACGCAGTATTTT.

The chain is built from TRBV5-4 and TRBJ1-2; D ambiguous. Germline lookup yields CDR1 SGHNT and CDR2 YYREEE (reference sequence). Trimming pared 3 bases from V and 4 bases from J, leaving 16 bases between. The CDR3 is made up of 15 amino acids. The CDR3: CASSSPTGMGYGYTF. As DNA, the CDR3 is TGTGCCAGCAGCTCCCCAACGGGAATGGGCTATGGCTACACCTTC.

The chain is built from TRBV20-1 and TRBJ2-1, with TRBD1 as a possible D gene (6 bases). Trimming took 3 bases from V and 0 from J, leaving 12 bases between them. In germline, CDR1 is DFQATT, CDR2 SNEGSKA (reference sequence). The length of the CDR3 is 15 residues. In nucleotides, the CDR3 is TGCAGTGCTAGTATTACAGGGTACTCCTACAATGAGCAGTTCTTC. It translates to CSASITGYSYNEQFF.

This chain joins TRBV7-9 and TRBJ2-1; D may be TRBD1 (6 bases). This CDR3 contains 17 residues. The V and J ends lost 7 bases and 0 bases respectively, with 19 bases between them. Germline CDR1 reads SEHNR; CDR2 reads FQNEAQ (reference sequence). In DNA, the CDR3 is TGTGCCAGCATAACTCCTGCCGGGACATACTCCTACAATGAGCAGTTCTTC. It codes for CASITPAGTYSYNEQFF.

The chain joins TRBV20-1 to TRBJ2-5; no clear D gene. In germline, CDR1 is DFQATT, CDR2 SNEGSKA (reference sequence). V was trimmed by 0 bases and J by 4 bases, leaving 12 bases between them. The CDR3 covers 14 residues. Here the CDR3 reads CSARDPRSAETQYF. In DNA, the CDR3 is TGCAGTGCTAGAGACCCCAGAAGCGCAGAGACCCAGTACTTC.

CDR3 sequence (DNA): TGCGCCAGCAGCCAAGCGGGGGTGAACACTGAAGCTTTCTTT. This translates into CASSQAGVNTEAFF. This chain uses TRBV4-1 with TRBJ1-1; a weak D match, TRBD1 (5 bases). The CDR3 sequence is 14 residues long. CDR1 and CDR2 (germline): MGHRA, YSYEKL. V lost 1 base and J lost 0, with 6 bases in between.

This CDR3 reads CASSQDGAKNIQYF. The CDR3 nucleotides are TGTGCCAGCAGCCAAGACGGAGCCAAAAACATTCAGTACTTC. The genes are TRBV4-2 and TRBJ2-4, with unresolved D. The CDR3 is made up of 14 amino acids. Germline-derived CDR1 and CDR2 are LGHNA and YNFKEQ. Trimming shortened V by 0 bases and J by 0 bases, and 3 bases separated the two germline ends.

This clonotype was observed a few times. The CDR3 coding sequence is TGTGCCAGTAGCCCTGGACTAGTGATGGAGACCCAGTACTTC. As protein: CASSPGLVMETQYF. The chain carries TRBV19 and TRBJ2-5; TRBD2 agrees at 7 bases. The CDR3 contains 14 residues. The germline CDR1 and CDR2 sequences are LNHDA and SQIVND (reference sequence). With V trimmed by 6 bases and J by 5 bases, 9 bases remained unmatched.

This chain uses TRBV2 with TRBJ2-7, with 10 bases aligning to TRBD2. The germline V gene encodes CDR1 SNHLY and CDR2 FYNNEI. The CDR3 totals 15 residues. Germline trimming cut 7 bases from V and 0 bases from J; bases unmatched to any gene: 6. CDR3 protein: CASTERGGLSYEQYF. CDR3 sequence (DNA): TGTGCCAGCACCGAGCGGGGGGGCCTCTCCTACGAGCAGTACTTC.

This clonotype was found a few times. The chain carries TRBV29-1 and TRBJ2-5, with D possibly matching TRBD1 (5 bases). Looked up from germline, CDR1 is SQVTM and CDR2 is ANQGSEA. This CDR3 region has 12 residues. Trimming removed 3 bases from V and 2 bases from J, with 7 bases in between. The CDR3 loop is CSVEGLQETQYF. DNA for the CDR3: TGCAGCGTTGAGGGGCTTCAAGAGACCCAGTACTTC.

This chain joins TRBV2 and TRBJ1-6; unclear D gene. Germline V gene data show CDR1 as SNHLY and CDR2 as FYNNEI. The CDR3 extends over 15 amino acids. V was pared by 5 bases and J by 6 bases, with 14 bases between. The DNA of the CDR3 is TGTGCCAGCAGTAAAAGGGAGACACGTAATTCACCCCTCCACTTT. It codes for CASSKRETRNSPLHF. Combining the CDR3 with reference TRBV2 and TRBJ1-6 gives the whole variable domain EPEVTQTPSHQVTQMGQEVILRCVPISNHLYFYWYRQILGQKVEFLVSFYNNEISEKSEIFDDQFSVERPDGSNFTLKIRSTKLEDSAMYFCASSKRETRNSPLHFGNGTRLTVT.

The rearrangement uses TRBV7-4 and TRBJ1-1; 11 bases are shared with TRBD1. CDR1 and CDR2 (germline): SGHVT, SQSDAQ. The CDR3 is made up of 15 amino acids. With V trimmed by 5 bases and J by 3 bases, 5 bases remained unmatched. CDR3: CASSERGQGDTEAFF. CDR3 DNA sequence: TGTGCCAGCAGCGAGAGGGGACAGGGGGACACTGAAGCTTTCTTT.

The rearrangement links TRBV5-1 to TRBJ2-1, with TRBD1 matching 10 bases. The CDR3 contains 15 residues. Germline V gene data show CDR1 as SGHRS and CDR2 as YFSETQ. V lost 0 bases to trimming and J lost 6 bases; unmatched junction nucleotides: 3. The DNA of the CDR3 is TGCGCCAGCAGCTTGGTTGGACAGGGGGTCAATGAGCAGTTCTTC. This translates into CASSLVGQGVNEQFF.

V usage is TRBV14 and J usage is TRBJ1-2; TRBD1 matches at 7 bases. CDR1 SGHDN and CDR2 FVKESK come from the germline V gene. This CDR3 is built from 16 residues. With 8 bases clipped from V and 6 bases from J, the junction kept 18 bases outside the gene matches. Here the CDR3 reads CASSSEPGGPVDGYTF. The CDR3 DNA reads TGTGCCAGCTCATCTGAGCCAGGGGGGCCTGTGGATGGCTACACCTTC.

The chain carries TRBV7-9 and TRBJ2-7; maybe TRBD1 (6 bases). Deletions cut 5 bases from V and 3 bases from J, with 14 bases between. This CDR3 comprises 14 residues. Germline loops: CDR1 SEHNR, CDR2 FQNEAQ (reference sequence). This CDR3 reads CASSGLLGHYEQYF. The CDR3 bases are TGTGCCAGCAGCGGACTTTTGGGACACTACGAGCAGTACTTC. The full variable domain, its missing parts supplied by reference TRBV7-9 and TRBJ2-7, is DTGVSQNPRHKITKRGQNVTFRCDPISEHNRLYWYRQTLGQGPEFLTYFQNEAQLEKSRLLSDRFSAERPKGSFSTLEIQRTEQGDSAMYLCASSGLLGHYEQYFGPGTRLTVT.